This T cell receptor beta chain was recovered during a study of vaccination and CD4 T cells after COVID-19. Germline lookup yields CDR1 GTSNPN and CDR2 SVGIG (reference sequence). V trimming: 1 base; J trimming: 7 bases; junction bases outside the gene matches: 7. The CDR3 is made up of 15 amino acids. Stated treatment: roughly nine-day PBMC culture with coronavirus spike peptide pools or control peptides (ViraFEST assay). Before the COVID-19 pandemic (2011-2018), CD4+ T cells were obtained from the unexposed donor. Details on this clonotype: Antigen specificity is unknown.

Scientists ran DNA taken from cultured CD4+ T cells through the Oncomine TCR Beta short-read assay for sequencing. TCRdb reanalysed the PCR reads using MiXCR and keeps one entry per CDR3 protein. The sample contains several thousand distinct CDR3 sequences, roughly 34% of which appear only once. Input material: CD4+ T cells from blood, cultured in vitro. The receptor's source is a human donor in good health. This chain uses TRBV30 with TRBJ1-5; 10 bases match TRBD1. The CDR3 DNA follows: TGTGCCTGGAGTGCCCGGGACAGGGGATACCAGCCCCAGCATTTT. Protein: CAWSARDRGYQPQHF.